These T cell receptor beta chains were read from a single sample in a study of blood T cell repertoires in COVID-19. Sequencing was performed with immunoSEQ multiplex PCR; in TCRdb, only in-frame clones are kept and a portion is missing. This sample has 150,000 or so clones, with around nine tenths found just once. The specimen sequenced was peripheral blood. Source of these receptors: a man in his sixties with COVID-19, enrolled during active disease. Each CDR3 is given with its conserved first and last residue. Each record gives: J gene, D gene, V gene, clone size, CDR3 protein, CDR3 DNA. The D gene is left open where the match is weak. Clone size appears in some rows only: once, few, many, or a class for an expanded clone.

J gene: TRBJ1-5
D gene: -
V gene: TRBV18
clone size: -
CDR3 protein: CASSPVQGKQPQHF
CDR3 DNA: TGTGCCAGCTCACCAGTACAGGGAAAACAGCCCCAGCATTTT

J gene: TRBJ1-1
D gene: -
V gene: TRBV7-8
clone size: -
CDR3 protein: CASSLTRHHEAFF
CDR3 DNA: TGTGCCAGCAGCCTGACGCGACACCATGAAGCTTTCTTT

J gene: TRBJ2-7
D gene: TRBD2
V gene: TRBV4-2
clone size: -
CDR3 protein: CASSQETSGSPYEQYF
CDR3 DNA: TGTGCCAGCAGCCAGGAAACTAGCGGGAGCCCCTACGAGCAGTACTTC

J gene: TRBJ2-1
D gene: TRBD2
V gene: TRBV6-2/TRBV6-3
clone size: -
CDR3 protein: CASSTIGLAGGYNEQFF
CDR3 DNA: TGTGCCAGCAGTACCATCGGACTAGCGGGGGGATACAATGAGCAGTTCTTC

J gene: TRBJ1-5
D gene: -
V gene: TRBV2
clone size: -
CDR3 protein: CASTRDSNQPQHF
CDR3 DNA: TGTGCCAGCACGAGGGATAGCAATCAGCCCCAGCATTTT

J gene: TRBJ1-4
D gene: TRBD1
V gene: TRBV4-3
clone size: -
CDR3 protein: CASSRTTGGASEKLFF
CDR3 DNA: TGCGCCAGCAGCCGTACGACAGGGGGCGCAAGTGAAAAACTGTTTTTT

J gene: TRBJ1-1
D gene: TRBD1
V gene: TRBV11-3
clone size: -
CDR3 protein: CASKTRGLGTEAFF
CDR3 DNA: TGTGCCAGCAAAACTAGGGGGCTGGGCACTGAAGCTTTCTTT

J gene: TRBJ2-1
D gene: TRBD2
V gene: TRBV6-5
clone size: -
CDR3 protein: CASSYSSPGLAGEQFF
CDR3 DNA: TGTGCCAGCAGTTACTCGAGCCCGGGACTAGCCGGTGAGCAGTTCTTC

J gene: TRBJ1-1
D gene: -
V gene: TRBV19
clone size: -
CDR3 protein: CASSIDHPSTEAFF
CDR3 DNA: TGTGCCAGTAGTATAGATCACCCGAGCACTGAAGCTTTCTTT

J gene: TRBJ1-2
D gene: TRBD1
V gene: TRBV7-9
clone size: few
CDR3 protein: CASSTGQGTFGYTF
CDR3 DNA: TGTGCCAGCAGTACCGGACAGGGCACCTTTGGCTACACCTTC

J gene: TRBJ1-1
D gene: -
V gene: TRBV7-2
clone size: -
CDR3 protein: CASSHTNTEAFF
CDR3 DNA: TGTGCCAGCAGCCACACGAACACTGAAGCTTTCTTT

J gene: TRBJ2-2
D gene: TRBD1
V gene: TRBV7-6
clone size: -
CDR3 protein: CASSTPTGFDGELFF
CDR3 DNA: TGTGCCAGCAGCACACCGACAGGGTTTGACGGGGAGCTGTTTTTT

J gene: TRBJ1-2
D gene: TRBD1
V gene: TRBV3-1/TRBV3-2
clone size: -
CDR3 protein: CASSQPRTGGEAYTF
CDR3 DNA: TGTGCCAGCAGCCAACCTCGGACAGGGGGCGAGGCATACACCTTC

J gene: TRBJ2-3
D gene: TRBD1
V gene: TRBV24-1
clone size: -
CDR3 protein: CATSDPSGTGVADTQYF
CDR3 DNA: TGTGCCACCAGTGATCCCTCTGGGACAGGGGTGGCAGATACGCAGTATTTT

J gene: TRBJ2-3
D gene: TRBD1
V gene: TRBV4-2
clone size: -
CDR3 protein: CASSQEFLTGAATDTQYF
CDR3 DNA: TGTGCCAGCAGCCAAGAATTCCTGACAGGGGCAGCCACAGATACGCAGTATTTT

J gene: TRBJ2-3
D gene: -
V gene: TRBV11-2
clone size: -
CDR3 protein: CASSKRGTDTQYF
CDR3 DNA: TGTGCCAGCAGCAAGCGGGGCACAGATACGCAGTATTTT

J gene: TRBJ1-2
D gene: -
V gene: TRBV6-6
clone size: -
CDR3 protein: CASRPQGQKEYGYTF
CDR3 DNA: TGTGCCAGCAGACCACAAGGACAGAAGGAGTATGGCTACACCTTC

J gene: TRBJ2-3
D gene: -
V gene: TRBV6-5
clone size: -
CDR3 protein: CANSTGCTTTDTQYF
CDR3 DNA: TGTGCCAACTCAACGGGGTGTACTACCACAGATACGCAGTATTTT

J gene: TRBJ1-2
D gene: TRBD1
V gene: TRBV29-1
clone size: few
CDR3 protein: CSVEDRRYGYTF
CDR3 DNA: TGCAGCGTTGAGGACAGGCGCTATGGCTACACCTTC

J gene: TRBJ1-6
D gene: -
V gene: TRBV7-2
clone size: -
CDR3 protein: CASSSKQGGNSPLHF
CDR3 DNA: TGTGCCAGCAGCAGCAAACAGGGAGGGAATTCACCCCTCCACTTT

J gene: TRBJ2-1
D gene: -
V gene: TRBV5-1
clone size: -
CDR3 protein: CASSLGASSYNEQFF
CDR3 DNA: TGCGCCAGCAGCTTGGGTGCCAGCTCCTACAATGAGCAGTTCTTC

J gene: TRBJ2-7
D gene: TRBD1
V gene: TRBV7-2
clone size: -
CDR3 protein: CASKDDRGSYEQYF
CDR3 DNA: TGTGCCAGCAAGGACGACAGGGGCTCCTACGAGCAGTACTTC

J gene: TRBJ2-6
D gene: TRBD1
V gene: TRBV6-6
clone size: -
CDR3 protein: CASSAQGVGANVLTF
CDR3 DNA: TGTGCCAGCAGCGCACAGGGGGTTGGGGCCAACGTCCTGACTTTC